The 23 T cell receptor beta chains listed next were all sequenced from one sample in a study of T cell responses to AZD1222 COVID-19 vaccine. The repertoire was sequenced with immunoSEQ multiplex PCR; TCRdb's copy has only in-frame clones and lacks some. The data contain about 110,000 clones, around nine tenths of them seen just once; the ten biggest clones take up 1% to 1.5%. The starting material was peripheral blood, obtained on day 0 of AZD1222 vaccination. The receptors were sampled from an adult in good health.

The chain combines TRBV19 with TRBJ1-5; a weak D match, TRBD1 (6 bases). The CDR3 has 16 residues. Germline-derived CDR1 and CDR2 are LNHDA and SQIVND (reference sequence). V was shortened by 1 base and J by 5 bases, with 15 bases between the two germline ends. CDR3 sequence: CASSIGYRVRHQPQHF. The CDR3 bases are TGTGCCAGTAGTATAGGGTACAGGGTGAGGCATCAGCCCCAGCATTTT.

This chain connects TRBV3-1 (or the pseudogene TRBV3-2) to TRBJ2-2; 11 bases are shared with TRBD2. The V gene's germline CDR1 is LGHDT and CDR2 YNNKEL (reference sequence). The trim removed 1 base at V and 3 bases at J, leaving 1 base unmatched. This CDR3 is 16 amino acids long. The CDR3 loop reads CASSQVAGGHTGELFF. In DNA form, the CDR3 reads TGTGCCAGCAGCCAAGTAGCGGGGGGGCACACCGGGGAGCTGTTTTTT.

V usage is TRBV18 and J usage is TRBJ1-3, with D possibly TRBD1 on 5 matching bases. CDR3 length: 16 residues. Germline CDR1 is KGHSH and CDR2 is LQKENI. V dropped 2 bases and J dropped 0 bases, with 11 bases sitting between them. As DNA, the CDR3 is TGTGCCAGCTCACCAGGGGGTCACTACTCTGGAAACACCATATATTTT. It yields the protein CASSPGGHYSGNTIYF.

The V gene is TRBV27, the J gene TRBJ1-4, with TRBD1 matching 7 bases. V was clipped by 6 bases and J by 6 bases; unmatched bases: 7. Germline CDR1 is MNHEY and CDR2 is SMNVEV (reference sequence). CDR3 size: 14 residues. DNA for the CDR3: TGTGCCAGCAGCTCATATGACAGGGATGAAAAACTGTTTTTT. This codes for CASSSYDRDEKLFF.

The chain links TRBV6-2 or TRBV6-3 to TRBJ2-2, with D unresolved. CDR1 is MNHEY and CDR2 is SVGEGT in the germline V gene. CDR3 length: 16 amino acids. V lost 7 bases, J lost 0 bases, and 15 bases lay in between. CDR3 residues: CASTPPSNANTGELFF. The DNA for the CDR3 is TGTGCCAGCACCCCCCCCTCTAACGCGAACACCGGGGAGCTGTTTTTT.

This chain connects TRBV10-3 to TRBJ2-7; TRBD1 might be the D (6 bases). Germline CDR1 and CDR2: ENHRY and SYGVKD. The CDR3 has 15 amino acids. The V end was cut by 6 bases, the J end by 3 bases, with 18 bases between. The CDR3 sequence is CAISSGPRDNYEQYF. CDR3 nucleotides: TGTGCCATCAGCTCCGGGCCACGGGACAACTACGAGCAGTACTTC.

This chain joins TRBV9 and TRBJ1-2; D is unclear. Germline V gene data show CDR1 as SGDLS and CDR2 as YYNGEE. V dropped 0 bases and J dropped 12 bases, with 24 bases sitting between them. CDR3 length: 16 amino acids. CDR3 coding DNA: TGTGCCAGCAGCGTAGATCGGGAGGGAGCTAACCTCAAACACACCTTC. Encoded protein: CASSVDREGANLKHTF.

The J gene is TRBJ1-2, the V gene TRBV7-2; D gene ambiguous. Germline lookup yields CDR1 SGHTA and CDR2 FQGNSA. Trimming pared 1 base from V and 1 base from J, leaving 7 bases between. This CDR3 spans 14 amino acids. The CDR3 protein is CASSLGSLNYGYTF. The CDR3 DNA reads as TGTGCCAGCAGCTTAGGCTCCCTTAACTATGGCTACACCTTC.

The chain combines TRBV5-1 with TRBJ1-4; D uncertain. Germline lookup yields CDR1 SGHRS and CDR2 YFSETQ. The CDR3 is made up of 12 amino acids. The V gene lost 0 bases and the J gene lost 8 bases, with 5 bases spanning the gap. The CDR3 DNA is TGCGCCAGCAGCTTGGATAGAGAAAAACTGTTTTTT. It is translated as CASSLDREKLFF.

Only one count was recorded for this clone. The rearrangement uses TRBV4-1 and TRBJ1-5; weak D call: TRBD1 (5 bases). V lost 4 bases and J lost 0, with 22 bases in between. This CDR3 spans 19 amino acids. Germline V gene data show CDR1 as MGHRA and CDR2 as YSYEKL. The CDR3 sequence is CASSPTPHRTAYSNQPQHF. The CDR3 coding sequence is TGCGCCAGCAGCCCCACCCCCCACAGGACGGCCTATAGCAATCAGCCCCAGCATTTT.

The chain employs TRBV9 and TRBJ1-4; possible D gene TRBD1, 5 bases. Trimming took off 4 bases at V and 5 bases at J, with 15 bases between the two ends. Germline V gives CDR1 SGDLS, CDR2 YYNGEE. CDR3 length equals 15 residues. DNA for the CDR3: TGTGCCAGCAGCCCGCGGGGGACCTTGAATGAAAAACTGTTTTTT. Translating gives CASSPRGTLNEKLFF.

This sequence joins TRBV2 and TRBJ2-5, with 13 bases aligning to TRBD2. CDR3 size: 15 residues. Trimming removed 3 bases from V and 10 bases from J; junction bases left unmatched: 8. CDR1 and CDR2 (germline): SNHLY, FYNNEI. CDR3: CASSEGLAGQGNQYF. Written as DNA, the CDR3 is TGTGCCAGCAGTGAGGGACTAGCGGGGCAGGGGAACCAGTACTTC.

The genes are TRBV2 and TRBJ1-5; D might be TRBD1 (5 bases). V was clipped by 5 bases and J by 10 bases, with 9 bases between them. This CDR3 is built from 11 residues. CDR1 SNHLY and CDR2 FYNNEI come from the germline V gene. The CDR3 region is CASSRDGPQHF. The CDR3 bases are TGTGCCAGCAGTAGGGACGGCCCCCAGCATTTT.

This chain uses TRBV6-2 or TRBV6-3 with TRBJ1-2; maybe TRBD1 (5 bases). The CDR3 consists of 16 residues. V was clipped by 2 bases and J by 3 bases, with 16 bases between them. Germline V lookup: CDR1 MNHEY, CDR2 SVGEGT. In DNA, the CDR3 is TGTGCCAGCAGTTACGGTGGGCTGCTGGGGGACTATGGCTACACCTTC. Amino acid sequence: CASSYGGLLGDYGYTF.

The chain combines TRBV21-1 with TRBJ1-2; TRBD1, the table's D call, was not compared with the DNA. TRBV21-1 represents a pseudogene. The CDR3 totals 15 residues. The CDR3 is CASSPLYRTGQGYTF. CDR3 DNA sequence: TGTGCCAGCAGCCCGCTGTATAGGACAGGGCAAGGCTACACCTTC.

The rearrangement uses TRBV4-2 and TRBJ2-4; 10 bases are a match to TRBD2. The V gene's germline CDR1 is LGHNA and CDR2 YNFKEQ. This CDR3 spans 17 amino acids. Germline trimming cut 5 bases from V and 3 bases from J; bases unmatched to any gene: 10. In nucleotides, the CDR3 is TGTGCCAGCAGCGAAGGCAGCGGGGGGGCGGGCAAAAACATTCAGTACTTC. This sequence encodes CASSEGSGGAGKNIQYF.

This chain connects TRBV7-2 to TRBJ1-2; possibly TRBD1 for D (6 bases). In germline, CDR1 is SGHTA, CDR2 FQGNSA. Trimming took 1 base from V and 8 from J, leaving 20 bases between them. This CDR3 has 16 residues. The chain's CDR3 is CASSLEVGTGRSGYTF. Here the CDR3 DNA reads TGTGCCAGCAGCTTAGAAGTAGGCACAGGGCGCTCCGGCTACACCTTC.

CDR3 sequence reads: CASSQERKRSYEQYF. As DNA, the CDR3 is TGTGCCAGCAGCCAAGAGCGCAAGCGCTCCTACGAGCAGTACTTC. This chain links TRBV14 with TRBJ2-7; D unclear. The germline gives CDR1 SGHDN, CDR2 FVKESK. Trimming stripped 0 bases from V and 0 bases from J, with 9 bases between. This CDR3 has 15 residues.

The V gene is TRBV18, the J gene TRBJ2-7, with 7 positions matching TRBD1. In germline, CDR1 is KGHSH, CDR2 LQKENI. The ends lost 3 bases at V and 3 bases at J; junction bases unmatched: 5. The CDR3 runs 14 residues. CDR3 protein: CASSPTGLDYEQYF. Here the CDR3 DNA reads TGTGCCAGCTCACCGACAGGGCTGGACTACGAGCAGTACTTC. Using reference TRBV18 and TRBJ2-7 for the parts outside the CDR3, the full variable domain is NAGVMQNPRHLVRRRGQEARLRCSPMKGHSHVYWYRQLPEEGLKFMVYLQKENIIDESGMPKERFSAEFPKEGPSILRIQQVVRGDSAAYFCASSPTGLDYEQYFGPGTRLTVT.

CDR3 protein: CAISAGGFLPSTDTQYF. DNA of the CDR3: TGTGCCATCAGTGCGGGAGGGTTCCTCCCTAGCACAGATACGCAGTATTTT. The rearrangement joins TRBV10-3 to TRBJ2-3; 8 nucleotides agree with TRBD2. Trimming removed 4 bases from V and 0 bases from J; junction bases left unmatched: 9. Looked up from germline, CDR1 is ENHRY and CDR2 is SYGVKD. The CDR3 totals 17 residues.

The chain employs TRBV6-2 or TRBV6-3 and TRBJ2-7, with 8 bases matching TRBD2. Looked up from germline, CDR1 is MNHEY and CDR2 is SVGEGT. The CDR3 extends over 15 amino acids. The V and J ends lost 2 bases and 5 bases, in that order; junction bases with no gene match: 8. CDR3 region: CASSYTGRGDHEQYF. Written as DNA, the CDR3 is TGTGCCAGCAGTTACACCGGGAGGGGGGACCACGAGCAGTACTTC.

V is TRBV7-9 and J is TRBJ2-3, with D perhaps given as TRBD1 or TRBD2 (5 bases each). The CDR3 is 17 amino acids. In germline, CDR1 is SEHNR, CDR2 FQNEAQ (reference sequence). Trimming removed 5 bases from V and 5 bases from J, with 23 bases in between. CDR3 bases: TGTGCCAGCAGCCTCCTATACGTACAGGAGGTGAAAGATACGCAGTATTTT. Encoded protein: CASSLLYVQEVKDTQYF.

The chain employs TRBV11-2 and TRBJ1-2; D may be TRBD1 (5 bases). Germline assignment: CDR1 SGHAT and CDR2 FQNNGV. The CDR3 spans 15 residues. The V end lost 5 bases, the J end lost 7 bases, and 20 bases lay between the germline ends. CDR3 protein: CASSPVRGAPRGYTF. The CDR3, as DNA: TGTGCCAGCAGCCCGGTCCGTGGGGCCCCACGTGGCTACACCTTC.